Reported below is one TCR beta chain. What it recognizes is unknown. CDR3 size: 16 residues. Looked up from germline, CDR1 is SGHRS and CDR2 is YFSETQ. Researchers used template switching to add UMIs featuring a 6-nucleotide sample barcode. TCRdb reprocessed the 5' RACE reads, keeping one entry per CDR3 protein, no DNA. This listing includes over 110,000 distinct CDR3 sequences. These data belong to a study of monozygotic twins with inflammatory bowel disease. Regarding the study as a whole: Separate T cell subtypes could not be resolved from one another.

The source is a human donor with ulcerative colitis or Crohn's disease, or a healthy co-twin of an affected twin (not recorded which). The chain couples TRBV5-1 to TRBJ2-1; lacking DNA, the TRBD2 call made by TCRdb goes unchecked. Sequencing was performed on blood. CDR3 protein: CASSLWGVTLRGEQFF.